This T cell receptor (beta chain) stems from a study of CD8 T cells in Susac syndrome. Peripheral blood CD8+ and CD4+ T cells were profiled by TCR beta sequencing. The multiple sclerosis controls consisted of treatment-naive patients with relapsing-remitting disease, either stable or active. TEMRA cells were enriched by FACS, and CD4+ and CD8+ T cells were negatively isolated. Random-hexamer reverse transcription was applied to roughly 0.5 to 1 ug RNA. TCR beta CDR3 was amplified by immunoSEQ multiplex PCR. This amplification extended across 54 Vbeta and 13 Jbeta segments. TCRdb recomputed calls from the immunoSEQ multiplex PCR reads with MiXCR, one row per CDR3 protein. The sample has 250,000 to 300,000 distinct CDR3 sequences; 85% are singletons. This clonotype has just one count. Trimming at V came to 6 bases and at J to 1 base, leaving 4 bases not matched to a gene. This CDR3 has 14 amino acids. CDR1 MDHEN and CDR2 SYDVKM come from the germline V gene.

What was sequenced was CD8+ T cells from PBMCs. The chain carries TRBV28 and TRBJ1-1; 8 bases agree with TRBD1. This clonotype was sampled from a human donor with multiple sclerosis. CDR3 DNA: TGTGCCAGCAGACCCGGACAGGGGAACACTGAAGCTTTCTTT. Protein: CASRPGQGNTEAFF.